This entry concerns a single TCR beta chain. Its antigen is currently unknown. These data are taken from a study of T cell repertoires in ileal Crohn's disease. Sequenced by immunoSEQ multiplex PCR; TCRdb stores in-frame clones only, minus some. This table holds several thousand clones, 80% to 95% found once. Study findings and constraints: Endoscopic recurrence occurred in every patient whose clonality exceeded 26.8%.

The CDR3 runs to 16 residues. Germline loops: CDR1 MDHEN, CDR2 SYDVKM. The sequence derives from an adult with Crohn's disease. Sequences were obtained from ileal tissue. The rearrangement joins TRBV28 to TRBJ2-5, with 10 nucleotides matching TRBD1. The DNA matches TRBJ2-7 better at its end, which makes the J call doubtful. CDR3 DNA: TGTGCCAGCAGTCCACCGGGACAGGGGACGGGCTACGAGCAGTACTTC. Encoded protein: CASSPPGQGTGYEQYF.